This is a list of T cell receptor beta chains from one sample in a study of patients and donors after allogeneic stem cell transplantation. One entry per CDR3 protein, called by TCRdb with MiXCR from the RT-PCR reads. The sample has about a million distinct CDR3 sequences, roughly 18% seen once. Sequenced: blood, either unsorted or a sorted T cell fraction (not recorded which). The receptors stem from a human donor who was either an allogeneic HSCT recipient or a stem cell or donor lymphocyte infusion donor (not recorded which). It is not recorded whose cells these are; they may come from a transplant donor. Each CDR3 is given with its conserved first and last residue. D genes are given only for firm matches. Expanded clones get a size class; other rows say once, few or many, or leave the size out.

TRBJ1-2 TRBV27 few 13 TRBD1 TGTGCCAGCAGTCCACAGGGGGGTGGTGGCTACACCTTC CASSPQGGGGYTF
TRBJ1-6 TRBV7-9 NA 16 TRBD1 TGTGCCAGCAGCTTAGAGACGACAGGGGCTAATTCACCCCTCCACTTT CASSLETTGANSPLHF
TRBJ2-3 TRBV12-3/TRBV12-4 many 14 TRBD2 TGTGCCAGCAGTCCACGGGGGGGCCTTAATACGCAGTATTTT CASSPRGGLNTQYF
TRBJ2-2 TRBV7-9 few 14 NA TGTGCCAGCAGCCCATCGGATACTACCGGGGAGCTGTTTTTT CASSPSDTTGELFF
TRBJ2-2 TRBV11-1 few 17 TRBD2 TGTGCCAGCAGCCCCAATCTGCGGGGGGGCCACACCGGGGAGCTGTTTTTT CASSPNLRGGHTGELFF
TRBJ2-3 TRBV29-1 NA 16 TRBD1 TGCAGCGTACCTAATGACAGGGGTGTTGGGGCAGATACGCAGTATTTT CSVPNDRGVGADTQYF
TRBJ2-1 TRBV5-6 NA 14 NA TGTGCCAGCAGCTTGGACCCCGGACGCGATGAGCAGTTCTTC CASSLDPGRDEQFF
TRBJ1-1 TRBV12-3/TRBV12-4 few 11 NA TGTGCCAGCAGTTTGAGGGCCGGGGCTTTCTTT CASSLRAGAFF
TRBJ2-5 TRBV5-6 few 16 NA TGTGCCAGCAGCCCAGGGCGGTGGCAGGTCCAAGAGACCCAGTACTTC CASSPGRWQVQETQYF
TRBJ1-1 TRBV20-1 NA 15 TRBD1 TGCAGTGCTAGAGAGGTTAGGACAGGGAACACTGAAGCTTTCTTT CSAREVRTGNTEAFF
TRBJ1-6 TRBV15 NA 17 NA TGTGCCACCAGCAGAGATCTGGGCAGCTCCTATAATTCACCCCTCCACTTT CATSRDLGSSYNSPLHF
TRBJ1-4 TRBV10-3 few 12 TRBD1 TGTGCCACCGGACAGGGTGATGAAAAACTGTTTTTT CATGQGDEKLFF
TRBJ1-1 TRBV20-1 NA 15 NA TGCAGTGCCCGGGGCGGATCTAAGGGGAACACTGAAGCTTTCTTT CSARGGSKGNTEAFF
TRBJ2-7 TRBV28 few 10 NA TGTGCCAGCACCCGGGACCGACCACACTTC CASTRDRPHF
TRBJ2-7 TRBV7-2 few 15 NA TGTGCCAGCAGCTCGCCGGAAATCAAGAAATACGAGCAGTACTTC CASSSPEIKKYEQYF
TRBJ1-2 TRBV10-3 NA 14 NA TGTGCCATCAGTTCAGACAGGTTCAACTATGGCTACACCTTC CAISSDRFNYGYTF
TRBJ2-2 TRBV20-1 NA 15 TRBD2 TGCAGTGCCCCGGAGGGGACTAGGTCGACCGGGGAGCTGTTTTTT CSAPEGTRSTGELFF
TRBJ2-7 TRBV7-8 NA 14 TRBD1 TGTGCCAGCAGCTCTGACAGGGGGTTCTACGAGCAGTACTTC CASSSDRGFYEQYF
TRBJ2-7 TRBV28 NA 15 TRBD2 TGTGCCAGCAGTTACTTTAGCGGGAGCTCCTACGAGCAGTACTTC CASSYFSGSSYEQYF
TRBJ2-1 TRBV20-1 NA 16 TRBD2 TGCAGTGCTAGAGGACGGACTAGCGGGGGCTACAATGAGCAGTTCTTC CSARGRTSGGYNEQFF
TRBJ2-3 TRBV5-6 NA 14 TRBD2 TGTGCCAGCAGCTTGGAGCCTAGCGGGGATACGCAGTATTTT CASSLEPSGDTQYF
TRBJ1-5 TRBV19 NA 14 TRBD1 TGTGCCACGGAACAGGGGGTCGGCAATCAGCCCCAGCATTTT CATEQGVGNQPQHF
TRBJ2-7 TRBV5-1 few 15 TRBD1 TGCGCCAGCAGCGAACCCAGGGGGCTCGGCCACGAGCAGTACTTC CASSEPRGLGHEQYF
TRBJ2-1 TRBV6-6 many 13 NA TGTGCCAGCAGTCGGGACTGGAGCAATGAGCAGTTCTTC CASSRDWSNEQFF
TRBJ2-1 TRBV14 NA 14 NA TGTGCCAGCAGCCAGGGACCGACCACGAATGAGCAGTTCTTC CASSQGPTTNEQFF
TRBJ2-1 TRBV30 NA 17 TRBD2 TGTGCCTGGAGTGTACATGTGACTAGCGGGACCCACAATGAGCAGTTCTTC CAWSVHVTSGTHNEQFF
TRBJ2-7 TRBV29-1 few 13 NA TGCAGCGTTGAACTGGGGATCTCCTACGAGCAGTACTTC CSVELGISYEQYF
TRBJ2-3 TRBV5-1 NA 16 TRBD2 TGCGCCAGCAGCTTGGACGCGGGAGGCTACACAGATACGCAGTATTTT CASSLDAGGYTDTQYF
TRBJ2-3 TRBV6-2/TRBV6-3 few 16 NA TGTGCCAGCAGTTACGTTCGCGGATCTAGCACAGATACGCAGTATTTT CASSYVRGSSTDTQYF
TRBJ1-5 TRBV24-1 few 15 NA TGTGCCACCAGGGGGGTCGGTCCAGGCAATCAGCCCCAGCATTTT CATRGVGPGNQPQHF
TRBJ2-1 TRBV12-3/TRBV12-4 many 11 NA TGTGCCAGCAGACTGGACTCTGAGCAGTTCTTC CASRLDSEQFF
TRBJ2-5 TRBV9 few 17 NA TGTGCCAGCAGCGTACCGTCACTGTTAAGCGGCCAAGAGACCCAGTACTTC CASSVPSLLSGQETQYF
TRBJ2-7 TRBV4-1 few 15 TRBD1 TGCGCCAGCAGCCAAGGACAGGGGTTATACGACGAGCAGTACTTC CASSQGQGLYDEQYF
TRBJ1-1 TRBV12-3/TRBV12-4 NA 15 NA TGTGCCAGCAGGGTCCAGGCCGTCACGAACACTGAAGCTTTCTTT CASRVQAVTNTEAFF
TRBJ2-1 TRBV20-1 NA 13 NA TGCAGTGCTAGAGAGCCTAGTCACAATGAGCAGTTCTTC CSAREPSHNEQFF
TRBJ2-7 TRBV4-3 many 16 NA TGCGCCAGCAGCCAAGATTTACGAGACCCATCCTACGAGCAGTACTTC CASSQDLRDPSYEQYF
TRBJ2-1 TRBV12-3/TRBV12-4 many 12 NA TGTGCCAGCAGTCCCCTAATTAATGAGCAGTTCTTC CASSPLINEQFF
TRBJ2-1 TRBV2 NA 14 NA TGTGCCAGCATAGAGGGGAGGCCTAACAATGAGCAGTTCTTC CASIEGRPNNEQFF
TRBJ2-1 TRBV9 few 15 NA TGTGCCAGCAGCGTAACTAGCTACTCCTACAATGAGCAGTTCTTC CASSVTSYSYNEQFF
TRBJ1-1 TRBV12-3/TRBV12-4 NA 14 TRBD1 TGTGCCAGCAGCTTCGACAGGGGGTCCCCTGAAGCTTTCTTT CASSFDRGSPEAFF
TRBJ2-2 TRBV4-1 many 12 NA TGCGCCAGCAGCCAGAAGACCGGGGAGCTGTTTTTT CASSQKTGELFF
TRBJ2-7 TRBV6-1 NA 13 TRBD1 TGTGCCAGCAGTAAGACAGGGGCCTACGAGCAGTACTTC CASSKTGAYEQYF
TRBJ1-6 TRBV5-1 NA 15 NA TGCGCCAGCAGCTTGCTTGCGACAGGAACTTCACCCCTCCACTTT CASSLLATGTSPLHF
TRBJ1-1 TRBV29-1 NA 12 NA TGCAGCGTTGCGAACTCTAGGACTGAAGCTTTCTTT CSVANSRTEAFF